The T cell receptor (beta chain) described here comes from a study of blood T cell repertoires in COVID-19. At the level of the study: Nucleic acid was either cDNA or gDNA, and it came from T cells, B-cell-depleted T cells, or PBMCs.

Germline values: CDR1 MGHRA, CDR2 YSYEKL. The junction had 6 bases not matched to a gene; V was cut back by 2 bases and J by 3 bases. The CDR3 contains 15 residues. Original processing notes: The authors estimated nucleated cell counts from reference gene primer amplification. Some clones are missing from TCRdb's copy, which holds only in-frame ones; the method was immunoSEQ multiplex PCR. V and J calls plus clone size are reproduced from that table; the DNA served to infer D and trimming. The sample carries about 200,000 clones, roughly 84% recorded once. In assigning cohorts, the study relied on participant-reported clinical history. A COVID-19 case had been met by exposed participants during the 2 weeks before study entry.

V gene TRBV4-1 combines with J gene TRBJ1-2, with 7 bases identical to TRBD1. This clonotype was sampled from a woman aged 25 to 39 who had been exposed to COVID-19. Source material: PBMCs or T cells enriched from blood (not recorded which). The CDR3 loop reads CASSQPFGTDYGYTF. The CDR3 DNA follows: TGCGCCAGCAGCCAACCGTTCGGGACAGACTATGGCTACACCTTC.